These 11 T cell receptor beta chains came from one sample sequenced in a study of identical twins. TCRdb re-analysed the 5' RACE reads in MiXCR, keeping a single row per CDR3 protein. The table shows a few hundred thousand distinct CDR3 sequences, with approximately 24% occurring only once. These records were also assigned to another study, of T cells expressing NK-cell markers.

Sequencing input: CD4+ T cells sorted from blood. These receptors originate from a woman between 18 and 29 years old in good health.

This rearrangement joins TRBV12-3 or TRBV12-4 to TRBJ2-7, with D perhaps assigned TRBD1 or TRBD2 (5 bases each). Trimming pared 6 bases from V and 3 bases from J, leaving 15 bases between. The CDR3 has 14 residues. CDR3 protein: CASSPRGESYEQYF. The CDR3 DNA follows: TGTGCCAGCAGCCCGAGAGGGGAGAGCTACGAGCAGTACTTC.

The CDR3 region is CASSEEIYNSPLHF. The CDR3 nucleotides read TGTGCCAGCAGCGAGGAAATATATAATTCACCCCTCCACTTT. V usage is TRBV9 and J usage is TRBJ1-6; D gene unclear. This CDR3 is built from 14 residues. Germline lookup yields CDR1 SGDLS and CDR2 YYNGEE. Trimming stripped 3 bases from V and 4 bases from J, with 8 bases between.

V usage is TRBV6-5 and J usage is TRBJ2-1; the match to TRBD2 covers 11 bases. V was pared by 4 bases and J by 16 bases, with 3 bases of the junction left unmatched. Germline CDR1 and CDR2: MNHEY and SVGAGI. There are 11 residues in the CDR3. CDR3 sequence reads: CASSSGLADFF. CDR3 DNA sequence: TGTGCCAGCAGTTCGGGACTAGCGGACTTCTTC.

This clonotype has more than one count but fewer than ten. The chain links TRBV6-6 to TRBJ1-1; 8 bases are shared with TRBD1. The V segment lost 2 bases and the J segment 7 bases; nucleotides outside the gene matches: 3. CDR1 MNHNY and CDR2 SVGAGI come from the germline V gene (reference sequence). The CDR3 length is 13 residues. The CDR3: CASSYPGQDEAFF. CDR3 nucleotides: TGTGCCAGCAGTTACCCGGGACAGGATGAAGCTTTCTTT.

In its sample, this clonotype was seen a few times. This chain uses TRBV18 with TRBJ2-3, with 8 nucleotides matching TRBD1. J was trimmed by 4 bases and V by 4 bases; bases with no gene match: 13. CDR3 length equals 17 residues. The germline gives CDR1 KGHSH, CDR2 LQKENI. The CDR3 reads CASSLRADDRGSDTQYF. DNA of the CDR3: TGTGCCAGCTCACTACGAGCCGATGACAGGGGATCAGATACGCAGTATTTT.

CDR3 sequence: CASRMNHVSSTDTQYF. The CDR3 nucleotides read TGCGCCAGCAGGATGAACCACGTCTCTAGCACAGATACGCAGTATTTT. The genes are TRBV5-1 and TRBJ2-3; D gene unclear. The ends were cut back, 5 bases at V and 0 bases at J, with 16 bases in the middle. The CDR3 sequence is 16 residues long. Germline CDR1 is SGHRS and CDR2 is YFSETQ.

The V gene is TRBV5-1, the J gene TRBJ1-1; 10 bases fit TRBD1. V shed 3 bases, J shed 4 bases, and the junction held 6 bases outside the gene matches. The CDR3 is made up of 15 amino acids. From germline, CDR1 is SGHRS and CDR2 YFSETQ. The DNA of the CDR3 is TGCGCCAGCAGCTCCCTGGACAGGGGGAGCACTGAAGCTTTCTTT. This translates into CASSSLDRGSTEAFF.

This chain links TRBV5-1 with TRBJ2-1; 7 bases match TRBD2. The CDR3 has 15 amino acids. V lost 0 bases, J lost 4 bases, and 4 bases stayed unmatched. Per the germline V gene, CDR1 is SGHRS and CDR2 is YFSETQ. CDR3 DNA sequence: TGCGCCAGCAGCTTGGTGGCGGGGGTATACAATGAGCAGTTCTTC. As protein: CASSLVAGVYNEQFF.

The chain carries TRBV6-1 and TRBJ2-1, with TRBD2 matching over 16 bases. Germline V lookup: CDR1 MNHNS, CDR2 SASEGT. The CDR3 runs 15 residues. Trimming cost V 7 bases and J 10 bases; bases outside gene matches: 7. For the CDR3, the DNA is TGTGCCAGCACCGGGACTAGCGGGGGGGCGGAGGAGCAGTTCTTC. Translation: CASTGTSGGAEEQFF.

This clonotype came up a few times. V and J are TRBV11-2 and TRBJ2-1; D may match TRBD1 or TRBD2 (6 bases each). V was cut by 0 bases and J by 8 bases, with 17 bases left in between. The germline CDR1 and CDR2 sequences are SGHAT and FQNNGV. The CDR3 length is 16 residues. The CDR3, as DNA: TGTGCCAGCAGCTTAGAGGGGGGCCCCGCGAATCATGAGCAGTTCTTC. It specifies CASSLEGGPANHEQFF. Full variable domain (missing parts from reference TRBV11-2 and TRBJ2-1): EAGVAQSPRYKIIEKRQSVAFWCNPISGHATLYWYQQILGQGPKLLIQFQNNGVVDDSQLPKDRFSAERLKGVDSTLKIQPAKLEDSAVYLCASSLEGGPANHEQFFGPGTRLTVL.

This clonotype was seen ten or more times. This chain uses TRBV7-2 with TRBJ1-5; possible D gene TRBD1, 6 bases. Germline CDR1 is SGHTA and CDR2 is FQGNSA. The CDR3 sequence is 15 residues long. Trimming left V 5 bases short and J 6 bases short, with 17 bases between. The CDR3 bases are TGTGCCAGCAGCCGATTTACAGGGAAGGGTCAGCCCCAGCATTTT. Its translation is CASSRFTGKGQPQHF.